The clone carrying this T cell receptor beta chain was found many times. Germline trimming cut 8 bases from V and 3 bases from J; bases unmatched to any gene: 4. The CDR3 consists of 12 residues. The V gene's germline CDR1 is SQVTM and CDR2 ANQGSEA. One entry per CDR3 protein, called by TCRdb with MiXCR from the 5' RACE reads. Of 350,000 to 400,000 distinct CDR3 sequences in the sample, roughly 30% were seen once. The donors were healthy female monozygous twins, three pairs in total. This specimen comes from a study of identical twins' blood T cells. The sequence was collected from a woman aged 18 to 55 in good health. The specimen was PBMCs. The J gene is TRBJ2-1, the V gene TRBV29-1; 7 nucleotides match TRBD1. The CDR3, as DNA: TGCAGCACAGGGGCCCTCTACAATGAGCAGTTCTTC. Translation: CSTGALYNEQFF.